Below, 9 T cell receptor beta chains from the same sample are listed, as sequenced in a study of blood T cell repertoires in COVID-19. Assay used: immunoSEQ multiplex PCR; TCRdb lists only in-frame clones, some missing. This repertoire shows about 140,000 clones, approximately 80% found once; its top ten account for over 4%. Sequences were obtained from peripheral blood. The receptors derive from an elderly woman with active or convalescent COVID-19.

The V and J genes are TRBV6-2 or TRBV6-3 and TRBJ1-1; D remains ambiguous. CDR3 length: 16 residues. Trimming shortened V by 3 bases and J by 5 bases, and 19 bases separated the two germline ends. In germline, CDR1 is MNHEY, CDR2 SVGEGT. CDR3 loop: CASSYPRVASGTEAFF. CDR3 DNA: TGTGCCAGCAGTTATCCGAGGGTTGCTTCGGGTACTGAAGCTTTCTTT.

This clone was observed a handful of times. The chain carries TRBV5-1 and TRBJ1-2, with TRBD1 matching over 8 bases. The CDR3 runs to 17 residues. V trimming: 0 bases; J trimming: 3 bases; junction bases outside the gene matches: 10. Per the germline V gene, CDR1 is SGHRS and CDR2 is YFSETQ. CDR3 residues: CASSLGQGARGDYGYTF. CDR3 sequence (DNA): TGCGCCAGCAGCTTGGGTCAGGGGGCGCGAGGAGACTATGGCTACACCTTC.

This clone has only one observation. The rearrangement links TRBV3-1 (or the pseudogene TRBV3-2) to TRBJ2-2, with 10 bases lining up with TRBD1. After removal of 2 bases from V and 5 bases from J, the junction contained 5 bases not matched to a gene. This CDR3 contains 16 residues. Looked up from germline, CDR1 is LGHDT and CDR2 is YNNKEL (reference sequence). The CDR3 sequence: CASSQPGTGVTGELFF. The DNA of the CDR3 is TGTGCCAGCAGCCAACCCGGGACAGGGGTGACCGGGGAGCTGTTTTTT.

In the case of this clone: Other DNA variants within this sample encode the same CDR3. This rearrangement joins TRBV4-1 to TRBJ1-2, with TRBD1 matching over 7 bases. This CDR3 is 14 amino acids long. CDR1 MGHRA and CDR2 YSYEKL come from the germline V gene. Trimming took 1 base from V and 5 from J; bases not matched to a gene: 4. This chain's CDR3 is CASSQVGTAYGYTF. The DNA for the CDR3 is TGCGCCAGCAGCCAAGTAGGGACAGCATATGGCTACACCTTC.

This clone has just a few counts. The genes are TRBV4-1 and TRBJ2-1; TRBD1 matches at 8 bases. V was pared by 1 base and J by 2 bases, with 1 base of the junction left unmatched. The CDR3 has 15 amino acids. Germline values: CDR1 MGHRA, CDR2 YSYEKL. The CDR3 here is CASSQAGGAYNEQFF. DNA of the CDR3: TGCGCCAGCAGCCAAGCAGGGGGCGCCTACAATGAGCAGTTCTTC.

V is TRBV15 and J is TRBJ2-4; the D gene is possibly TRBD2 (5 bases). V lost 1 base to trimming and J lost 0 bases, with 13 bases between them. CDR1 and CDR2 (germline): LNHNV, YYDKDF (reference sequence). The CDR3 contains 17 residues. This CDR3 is CATSRGGDTLAKNIQYF. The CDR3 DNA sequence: TGTGCCACCAGCAGAGGGGGAGACACCCTAGCCAAAAACATTCAGTACTTC.

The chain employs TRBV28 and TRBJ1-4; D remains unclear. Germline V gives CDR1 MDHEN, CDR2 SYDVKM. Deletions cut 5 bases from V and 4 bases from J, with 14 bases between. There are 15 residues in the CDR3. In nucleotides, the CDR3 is TGTGCCAGCAGTATAAACAGTCATTATAATGAAAAACTGTTTTTT. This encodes CASSINSHYNEKLFF.

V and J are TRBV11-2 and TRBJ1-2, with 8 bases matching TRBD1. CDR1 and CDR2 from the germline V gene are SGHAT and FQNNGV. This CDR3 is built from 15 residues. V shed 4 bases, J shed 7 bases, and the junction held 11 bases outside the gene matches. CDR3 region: CASSSFQGAKGGYTF. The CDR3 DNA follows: TGTGCCAGCAGCTCATTTCAGGGGGCTAAGGGTGGCTACACCTTC. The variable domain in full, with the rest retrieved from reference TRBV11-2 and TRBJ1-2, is EAGVAQSPRYKIIEKRQSVAFWCNPISGHATLYWYQQILGQGPKLLIQFQNNGVVDDSQLPKDRFSAERLKGVDSTLKIQPAKLEDSAVYLCASSSFQGAKGGYTFGSGTRLTVV.

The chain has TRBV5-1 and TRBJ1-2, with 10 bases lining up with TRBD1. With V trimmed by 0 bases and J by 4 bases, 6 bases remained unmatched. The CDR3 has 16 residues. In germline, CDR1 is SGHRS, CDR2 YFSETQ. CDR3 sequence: CASSLGGQGNLYGYTF. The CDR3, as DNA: TGCGCCAGCAGCTTGGGGGGACAGGGGAACCTCTATGGCTACACCTTC.